The 26 T cell receptor beta chains below were found in one sample sequenced in a study of neurological immune-mediated disorders. TCRdb itself ran the 5' RACE reads through MiXCR, one entry per CDR3 protein. The sample includes about 57,000 distinct CDR3 sequences, about 10% of them seen just once. The time point was: longitudinal time-point 1 (baseline). The sequenced sample consisted of PBMCs. These receptors originate from a male donor with HTLV-1-associated myelopathy (HAM/TSP).

The chain carries TRBV7-6 and TRBJ2-1; D gene unclear. Germline CDR1 and CDR2: SGHVS and FNYEAQ. The V end lost 0 bases, the J end lost 9 bases, and 9 bases lay between the germline ends. The CDR3 length is 13 residues. The CDR3 is CASSLASRAEQFF. Here the CDR3 DNA reads TGTGCCAGCAGCTTAGCCTCTAGGGCTGAGCAGTTCTTC.

In regard to this clonotype: One end of the junction is discordant with germline, which a read error may explain. This rearrangement joins TRBV5-1 to TRBJ1-6; no clear D gene. Germline loops: CDR1 SGHRS, CDR2 YFSETQ. The CDR3 loop spans 14 amino acids. For the CDR3, the DNA is TGCGCCAGCAGCTTGAGGACGGGAAATTCACGCCTCCACTTT. Translated, it gives CASSLRTGNSRLHF. Full variable domain (rest looked up from reference TRBV5-1 and TRBJ1-6): KAGVTQTPRYLIKTRGQQVTLSCSPISGHRSVSWYQQTPGQGLQFLFEYFSETQRNKGNFPGRFSGRQFSNSRSEMNVSTLELGDSALYLCASSLRTGNSRLHFGNGTRLTVT.

This clonotype was recorded many times. The J gene is TRBJ1-1, the V gene TRBV12-3 or TRBV12-4; D remains ambiguous. The ends were cut back, 3 bases at V and 3 bases at J, with 8 bases in the middle. CDR3 length: 13 residues. The CDR3 nucleotides read TGTGCCAGCAGTTTTTCGATGGACACTGAAGCTTTCTTT. Translated, it gives CASSFSMDTEAFF.

Points on this clonotype: This may stem from a read error, because a much larger clone lies one nucleotide away. CDR3 coding DNA: TGTGCCAGCAGCTTATGGTCAAACGATGAGCGGTTCTTC. As protein: CASSLWSNDERFF. The gene calls are TRBV7-2 and TRBJ2-1; D is ambiguous. Germline values: CDR1 SGHTA, CDR2 FQGNSA. The length of the CDR3 is 13 residues.

This clonotype has at least ten counts. The chain is built from TRBV2 and TRBJ1-5; D ambiguous. V lost 5 bases and J 2 bases, leaving 7 bases between the germline ends. This CDR3 spans 13 amino acids. Germline V lookup: CDR1 SNHLY, CDR2 FYNNEI. CDR3 in amino acids: CASSLSRNQPQHF. For the CDR3, the DNA is TGTGCCAGCAGTCTCAGCCGCAATCAGCCCCAGCATTTT.

There are a few counts of this clonotype. This chain connects TRBV6-5 to TRBJ2-6; possible D gene TRBD2, 6 bases. Looked up from germline, CDR1 is MNHEY and CDR2 is SVGAGI. Deletions cut 0 bases from V and 2 bases from J, with 11 bases between. The CDR3 covers 17 residues. DNA of the CDR3: TGTGCCAGCAGTTACTCGAGGAGGGGAACTGGGGCCAACGTCCTGACTTTC. Its protein is CASSYSRRGTGANVLTF.

Many counts were recorded for this clonotype. The chain carries TRBV7-2 and TRBJ2-1, with 7 bases lining up with TRBD1. CDR3 length: 14 amino acids. The V and J ends lost 5 bases and 4 bases, in that order; junction bases with no gene match: 5. Germline values: CDR1 SGHTA, CDR2 FQGNSA. The CDR3 DNA reads TGTGCCAGCAGCAGAGACAGGGCGTACAATGAGCAGTTCTTC. This sequence encodes CASSRDRAYNEQFF.

Many counts were recorded for this clonotype. The rearrangement uses TRBV7-2 and TRBJ2-3; 10 bases map to TRBD1. The CDR3 has 14 residues. V trimming: 5 bases; J trimming: 6 bases; junction bases outside the gene matches: 5. CDR1 is SGHTA and CDR2 is FQGNSA in the germline V gene. For the CDR3, the DNA is TGTGCCAGCAGCATGGACAGGGGGATCGATACGCAGTATTTT. This translates into CASSMDRGIDTQYF.

A word on this clonotype: One junction end does not reproduce the germline sequence, and a read error may be involved. This chain uses TRBV29-1 with TRBJ2-7; TRBD1 agrees at 7 bases. The CDR3 consists of 11 residues. CDR1 is SQVTM, CDR2 ANQGSEA, per germline. CDR3 nucleotides: TGCAGCGTATACAGGGGTGGCGAGCAGAACTTC. The encoded protein is CSVYRGGEQNF.

As regards this clonotype: One end of the junction fails to match germline, which may point to a read error. The V and J genes are TRBV28 and TRBJ1-5; 11 nucleotides match TRBD1. This CDR3 is 16 amino acids long. Germline values: CDR1 MDHEN, CDR2 SYDVKM. DNA of the CDR3: TGTGCCAGCAGACAGAAGGGACAGGGGGTCAATCAGCACCAGCATTTT. Translated, it gives CASRQKGQGVNQHQHF.

This clonotype has ten or more counts. This chain connects TRBV12-3 or TRBV12-4 to TRBJ2-7; 9 nucleotides line up with TRBD1. CDR3 length: 14 residues. V lost 4 bases, J lost 0 bases, and 1 base stayed unmatched. Here the CDR3 reads CASSWTGASYEQYF. DNA for the CDR3: TGTGCCAGCAGTTGGACAGGGGCCTCCTACGAGCAGTACTTC.

This clonotype was counted at least ten times. CDR3 DNA sequence: TGCGCCAGCAGCTCGATGGCAGGGAACACTGAAGCTTTCTTT. This encodes CASSSMAGNTEAFF. The chain combines TRBV5-1 with TRBJ1-1, with no clear D. The V end lost 3 bases, the J end lost 1 base, and 10 bases lay between the germline ends. The length of the CDR3 is 14 residues. Germline CDR1 is SGHRS and CDR2 is YFSETQ. Full variable domain (rest looked up from reference TRBV5-1 and TRBJ1-1): KAGVTQTPRYLIKTRGQQVTLSCSPISGHRSVSWYQQTPGQGLQFLFEYFSETQRNKGNFPGRFSGRQFSNSRSEMNVSTLELGDSALYLCASSSMAGNTEAFFGQGTRLTVV.

In its sample, this clonotype was seen many times. The chain carries TRBV29-1 and TRBJ1-5; the D gene is possibly TRBD1 (6 bases). This CDR3 is 13 amino acids long. Germline CDR1 SQVTM, CDR2 ANQGSEA. V was cut by 4 bases and J by 4 bases, with 11 bases left in between. The chain's CDR3 is CSVVWGLNQPQHF. Written as DNA, the CDR3 is TGCAGCGTTGTTTGGGGGCTTAATCAGCCCCAGCATTTT.

This clonotype was seen at least ten times. The CDR3 bases are TGTGCCAGCAGTTTCGAGACAAATCAGCCCCAGCATTTT. Translating gives CASSFETNQPQHF. V usage is TRBV27 and J usage is TRBJ1-5; no reliable D call. Germline V gene data show CDR1 as MNHEY and CDR2 as SMNVEV (reference sequence). The CDR3 is 13 residues long. Trimming cost V 3 bases and J 4 bases, with 7 bases left between them.

In this sample, this clonotype turned up many times. J is TRBJ1-1 and V is TRBV20-1, with D possibly matching TRBD1 (6 bases). The germline V gene has CDR1 DFQATT and CDR2 SNEGSKA (reference sequence). The length of the CDR3 is 15 residues. V was pared by 6 bases and J by 4 bases, with 21 bases between. The CDR3 loop reads CSAHQDSITGTEAFF. The DNA of the CDR3 is TGCAGTGCCCACCAGGACAGTATCACTGGCACTGAAGCTTTCTTT.

The chain is built from TRBV5-1 and TRBJ2-1; no definite D call. The tail of the sequence fits TRBJ2-4 better, so the J call may be wrong. CDR3 size: 15 residues. Looked up from germline, CDR1 is SGHRS and CDR2 is YFSETQ. CDR3 sequence: CASSLERVEYNDQYF. In DNA, the CDR3 is TGCGCCAGCAGCTTGGAAAGGGTAGAATACAATGATCAGTACTTC.

This clonotype has a count of ten or more. The rearrangement uses TRBV5-5 and TRBJ1-5, with D perhaps matching TRBD1 (6 bases). V lost 4 bases and J 1 base, leaving 12 bases between the germline ends. Germline CDR1 is SGHKS and CDR2 is YYEKEE (reference sequence). The CDR3 runs 15 residues. The CDR3 DNA is TGTGCCAGCAGCCCCTCCACAGGGAGCAATCAGCCCCAGCATTTT. It specifies CASSPSTGSNQPQHF.

At least ten counts were recorded for this clonotype. V gene TRBV4-3 combines with J gene TRBJ2-1; TRBD2 is a possible D gene (7 bases). The V gene lost 1 base and the J gene lost 3 bases, with 16 bases spanning the gap. The germline CDR1 and CDR2 sequences are LGHNA and YSLEER. The CDR3 is 17 residues long. CDR3 DNA sequence: TGCGCCAGCAGCCAAGGGGTTCTGGGGGGGCTCTACAATGAGCAGTTCTTC. Encoded protein: CASSQGVLGGLYNEQFF.

This clonotype was counted at least ten times. The chain links TRBV5-6 to TRBJ1-4, with TRBD1 matching 7 bases. Germline loops: CDR1 SGHDT, CDR2 YYEEEE. V dropped 1 base and J dropped 3; count of bases not matched to a gene: 12. This CDR3 is 18 amino acids long. As DNA, the CDR3 is TGTGCCAGCAGCTTGATCTCCACAACCGGGACAGCTAATGAAAAACTGTTTTTT. It encodes CASSLISTTGTANEKLFF.

Ten or more counts support this clonotype. The rearrangement joins TRBV5-1 to TRBJ2-7; D unresolved. With 2 bases removed from V and 2 bases from J, the gap between germline ends came to 14 bases. This CDR3 is 15 amino acids long. Germline lookup yields CDR1 SGHRS and CDR2 YFSETQ. Written as DNA, the CDR3 is TGCGCCAGCAGCTTAATCACGGGTGGCCCCTACGAGCAGTACTTC. This translates into CASSLITGGPYEQYF.

This clonotype appeared many times. The rearrangement joins TRBV2 to TRBJ2-1; TRBD2 is a possible D gene (6 bases). V gave up 4 bases and J gave up 0 bases, with 10 bases separating them. This CDR3 has 15 residues. Germline V gives CDR1 SNHLY, CDR2 FYNNEI. CDR3 sequence (DNA): TGTGCCAGCAGTGCCCTGGGAGGCTCCTACAATGAGCAGTTCTTC. As protein: CASSALGGSYNEQFF.

This clonotype has at least ten counts. The chain combines TRBV6-5 with TRBJ2-7, with 9 nucleotides matching TRBD1. Looked up from germline, CDR1 is MNHEY and CDR2 is SVGAGI. The CDR3 is 16 amino acids. Losses at the gene ends were 6 bases for V and 5 bases for J; bases not matched to a gene: 14. DNA of the CDR3: TGTGCCAGCAGCCTTGGACAGGGGACGATATTGGACGAGCAGTACTTC. This translates into CASSLGQGTILDEQYF.

This clonotype was picked up a small number of times. The chain employs TRBV19 and TRBJ2-7, with D uncertain. The CDR3 consists of 14 residues. Trimming stripped 5 bases from V and 0 bases from J, with 11 bases between. Germline assignment: CDR1 LNHDA and CDR2 SQIVND (reference sequence). The CDR3 reads CASSVKPISYEQYF. In DNA, the CDR3 is TGTGCCAGTAGTGTCAAGCCTATCTCCTACGAGCAGTACTTC.

This clonotype was detected many times. The chain has TRBV6-5 and TRBJ1-6; perhaps TRBD1 as D (5 bases). From germline, CDR1 is MNHEY and CDR2 SVGAGI. Deletions cut 5 bases from V and 14 bases from J, with 10 bases between. The CDR3 covers 11 residues. The CDR3 region has the DNA TGTGCCAGCAGTACGGGGGAGGCCCTCCACTTT. This codes for CASSTGEALHF.

This clonotype was counted ten times or more. The V call is TRBV29-1, the J call TRBJ2-5, with no clear D. CDR1 and CDR2 (germline): SQVTM, ANQGSEA. Trimming removed 8 bases at V and 3 bases at J, with 7 bases between. The CDR3 has 10 amino acids. CDR3 sequence: CSWSEETQYF. For the CDR3, the DNA is TGCAGCTGGTCAGAAGAGACCCAGTACTTC.

This clonotype has ten or more counts. The rearrangement links TRBV7-9 to TRBJ2-7; TRBD1 is a possible D gene (5 bases). The CDR3 sequence is 13 residues long. CDR1 and CDR2 from the germline V gene are SEHNR and FQNEAQ (reference sequence). V was cut by 5 bases and J by 4 bases, with 12 bases left in between. The chain's CDR3 is CASSPGAGYEQYF. DNA for the CDR3: TGTGCCAGCAGCCCTGGGGCCGGATACGAGCAGTACTTC.